Shown below are 31 T cell receptor beta chains from a single sample sequenced in a study of control samples from healthy donors and cancer patients. Profiled with immunoSEQ multiplex PCR; TCRdb holds only in-frame clones, not every one. This table has roughly 83,000 clones, 82% appearing once. The material sequenced was blood. These receptors all come from a woman aged 55 to 70 in good health.

The chain has TRBV7-2 and TRBJ2-1, with 11 bases fitting TRBD2. CDR3 size: 16 residues. After removal of 5 bases from V and 7 bases from J, the junction contained 10 bases not matched to a gene. CDR1 and CDR2 (germline): SGHTA, FQGNSA. For the CDR3, the DNA is TGTGCCAGCAGCCCCTCGGGGCTAGCGGGGGGTAATGAGCAGTTCTTC. As protein: CASSPSGLAGGNEQFF.

This clone was recorded once. The genes are TRBV2 and TRBJ1-3, with TRBD1 as a possible D gene (5 bases). Between the trimmed V and J ends, which lost 10 bases and 6 bases, there was a span of 7 bases. CDR1 and CDR2 from the germline V gene are SNHLY and FYNNEI. This CDR3 is built from 10 residues. CDR3 sequence: CATGANTIYF. CDR3 nucleotides: TGTGCCACCGGGGCAAACACCATATATTTT.

This chain connects TRBV5-1 to TRBJ1-5; D is perhaps TRBD1 (5 bases). V was clipped by 2 bases and J by 5 bases, with 11 bases between them. CDR1 SGHRS and CDR2 YFSETQ come from the germline V gene. The CDR3 loop spans 14 amino acids. The CDR3 protein is CASSFSGDDQPQHF. The CDR3 DNA reads as TGCGCCAGCAGCTTCTCGGGGGATGATCAGCCCCAGCATTTT. Filled out from reference TRBV5-1 and TRBJ1-5, the complete variable domain reads KAGVTQTPRYLIKTRGQQVTLSCSPISGHRSVSWYQQTPGQGLQFLFEYFSETQRNKGNFPGRFSGRQFSNSRSEMNVSTLELGDSALYLCASSFSGDDQPQHFGDGTRLSIL.

The V gene is TRBV2, the J gene TRBJ2-5; TRBD2 might be the D (5 bases). CDR1 is SNHLY, CDR2 FYNNEI, per germline. V was trimmed by 6 bases and J by 5 bases, leaving 10 bases between them. The CDR3 spans 12 residues. This chain's CDR3 is CASRIGIETQYF. CDR3 nucleotide sequence: TGTGCCAGCAGGATCGGGATTGAGACCCAGTACTTC. Complete variable domain (other parts from reference TRBV2 and TRBJ2-5): EPEVTQTPSHQVTQMGQEVILRCVPISNHLYFYWYRQILGQKVEFLVSFYNNEISEKSEIFDDQFSVERPDGSNFTLKIRSTKLEDSAMYFCASRIGIETQYFGPGTRLLVL.

The V call is TRBV19, the J call TRBJ2-3; 8 bases are a match to TRBD2. The CDR3 consists of 14 residues. The germline V gene encodes CDR1 LNHDA and CDR2 SQIVND (reference sequence). Unmatched junction bases numbered 3, after V lost 6 bases and J lost 1 base. The CDR3 DNA sequence: TGTGCCAGTAGGCCAGCGGGGGGCACAGATACGCAGTATTTT. Translated: CASRPAGGTDTQYF.

This chain joins TRBV4-3 and TRBJ2-3, with unresolved D. The germline CDR1 and CDR2 sequences are LGHNA and YSLEER. Trimming pared 4 bases from V and 6 bases from J, leaving 14 bases between. There are 14 residues in the CDR3. The CDR3 sequence: CASSPRTPLDTQYF. In DNA form, the CDR3 reads TGCGCCAGCAGCCCGCGGACCCCGCTGGATACGCAGTATTTT.

The chain uses TRBV18 and TRBJ2-4; TRBD1 matches 7 bases. Germline V gene sequence: CDR1 KGHSH, CDR2 LQKENI. Germline trimming cut 2 bases from V and 0 bases from J; bases unmatched to any gene: 7. The CDR3 has 17 residues. In DNA, the CDR3 is TGTGCCAGCTCACCAAGTAGCCGGACAGGAGCCAAAAACATTCAGTACTTC. This translates into CASSPSSRTGAKNIQYF.

To note about this clone: The germline gene is not matched at one end of the junction; a read error may be the cause. This chain joins TRBV6-1 and TRBJ2-2; 7 nucleotides match TRBD2. Germline values: CDR1 MNHNS, CDR2 SASEGT. This CDR3 has 16 amino acids. Here the CDR3 reads CASREVGGPGTGELFF. In nucleotides, the CDR3 is TGTGCCAGCAGAGAAGTGGGAGGGCCCGGCACCGGGGAGCTGTTTTTT.

The chain has TRBV11-2 and TRBJ2-1, with 10 bases aligning to TRBD2. The CDR3 contains 14 residues. Germline CDR1 reads SGHAT; CDR2 reads FQNNGV. The V and J ends lost 4 bases and 7 bases, in that order; junction bases with no gene match: 4. This chain's CDR3 is CASSSQTSGNEQFF. The CDR3, as DNA: TGTGCCAGCAGCTCGCAGACTAGCGGGAATGAGCAGTTCTTC.

In this sample, this clone turned up once. V gene TRBV10-2 combines with J gene TRBJ1-3, with D possibly TRBD1 on 5 matching bases. V was shortened by 2 bases and J by 2 bases, with 10 bases between the two germline ends. Germline CDR1 WSHSY, CDR2 SAAADI. The CDR3 is 15 residues long. The CDR3 here is CASSEGGGPGNTIYF. In DNA form, the CDR3 reads TGCGCCAGCAGTGAGGGGGGAGGCCCTGGAAACACCATATATTTT.

This clone was observed a single time. The rearrangement joins TRBV4-3 to TRBJ1-3; TRBD1 matches 8 bases. Trimming at V came to 0 bases and at J to 0 bases, leaving 7 bases not matched to a gene. The CDR3 extends over 18 amino acids. Germline-derived CDR1 and CDR2 are LGHNA and YSLEER. This chain's CDR3 is CASSQERTGLPSGNTIYF. In DNA form, the CDR3 reads TGCGCCAGCAGCCAAGAAAGGACAGGGTTGCCCTCTGGAAACACCATATATTTT.

The V and J genes are TRBV6-6 and TRBJ1-1, with TRBD1 matching over 7 bases. The ends lost 6 bases at V and 11 bases at J; junction bases unmatched: 9. Looked up from germline, CDR1 is MNHNY and CDR2 is SVGAGI (reference sequence). The CDR3 covers 12 residues. CDR3 nucleotides: TGTGCCAGCAGACCTGACGTCAGGGGGGCTTTCTTT. It yields the protein CASRPDVRGAFF.

The V gene is TRBV24-1, the J gene TRBJ2-3, with D tentatively TRBD1 (6 bases). The germline gives CDR1 KGHDR, CDR2 SFDVKD. CDR3 length equals 13 residues. V lost 10 bases and J lost 0, with 10 bases in between. The chain's CDR3 is CATGDTSTDTQYF. In nucleotides, the CDR3 is TGTGCCACAGGGGACACCAGCACAGATACGCAGTATTTT.

The chain recombines TRBV19 with TRBJ2-1; D is possibly TRBD2 (6 bases). V was cut by 6 bases and J by 4 bases, with 13 bases left in between. The CDR3 spans 14 residues. CDR1 and CDR2 from the germline V gene are LNHDA and SQIVND (reference sequence). CDR3 sequence reads: CASRTGTLYNEQFF. The CDR3 DNA sequence: TGTGCCAGTAGAACCGGGACTCTTTACAATGAGCAGTTCTTC. Variable domain in full (rest from reference TRBV19 and TRBJ2-1): DGGITQSPKYLFRKEGQNVTLSCEQNLNHDAMYWYRQDPGQGLRLIYYSQIVNDFQKGDIAEGYSVSREKKESFPLTVTSAQKNPTAFYLCASRTGTLYNEQFFGPGTRLTVL.

The V and J genes are TRBV28 and TRBJ2-7, with 8 bases that match TRBD2. The CDR3 is made up of 13 amino acids. Looked up from germline, CDR1 is MDHEN and CDR2 is SYDVKM. After removal of 7 bases from V and 4 bases from J, the junction contained 6 bases not matched to a gene. Here the CDR3 reads CASNLAGHYEQYF. CDR3 nucleotides: TGTGCCAGCAATCTAGCGGGCCATTACGAGCAGTACTTC.

The CDR3 spells CASRTTGRGLGETQYF. CDR3 DNA: TGTGCCAGCAGGACGACAGGGAGAGGTCTGGGAGAGACCCAGTACTTC. The chain uses TRBV28 and TRBJ2-5, with TRBD1 matching 7 bases. Germline V gives CDR1 MDHEN, CDR2 SYDVKM. There are 16 residues in the CDR3. J was trimmed by 4 bases and V by 6 bases; bases with no gene match: 14.

The chain uses TRBV29-1 and TRBJ1-2; the D gene is possibly TRBD1 (6 bases). The V end lost 7 bases, the J end lost 8 bases, and 20 bases lay between the germline ends. Germline values: CDR1 SQVTM, CDR2 ANQGSEA. The CDR3 length is 13 residues. In DNA, the CDR3 is TGCAGCGCCGAGGGGGACCTCGTCTACGGCTACACCTTC. This gives the protein CSAEGDLVYGYTF.

V and J are TRBV6-1 and TRBJ2-7; TRBD2 aligns across 9 bases. The trim removed 0 bases at V and 4 bases at J, leaving 10 bases unmatched. The CDR3 is made up of 17 amino acids. Germline CDR1 and CDR2: MNHNS and SASEGT. CDR3 in amino acids: CASSEAVITSGQYEQYF. DNA for the CDR3: TGTGCCAGCAGTGAAGCAGTAATCACTAGCGGGCAGTACGAGCAGTACTTC.

V usage is TRBV10-3 and J usage is TRBJ1-1; D ambiguous. The V end lost 6 bases, the J end lost 8 bases, and 10 bases lay between the germline ends. Germline CDR1 ENHRY, CDR2 SYGVKD. There are 11 residues in the CDR3. As DNA, the CDR3 is TGTGCCATCAGAACCGGGAACGAAGCTTTCTTT. It translates to CAIRTGNEAFF.

The V and J genes are TRBV6-1 and TRBJ1-2; D might be TRBD1 (5 bases). The CDR3 totals 13 residues. V lost 2 bases, J lost 8 bases, and 12 bases lay in between. Germline V gives CDR1 MNHNS, CDR2 SASEGT. The CDR3 spells CASSEQGVGGYTF. The CDR3 coding sequence is TGTGCCAGCAGTGAACAGGGTGTGGGGGGCTACACCTTC.

The rearrangement links TRBV6-5 to TRBJ1-1; possibly TRBD1 for D (5 bases). Trimming took 4 bases from V and 4 from J, leaving 10 bases between them. The CDR3 covers 13 residues. Germline-derived CDR1 and CDR2 are MNHEY and SVGAGI. CDR3 amino acids: CASSWGRGTEAFF. The CDR3 DNA is TGTGCCAGCAGTTGGGGACGGGGCACTGAAGCTTTCTTT.

The V and J genes are TRBV19 and TRBJ1-4; 9 bases align to TRBD1. CDR1 is LNHDA and CDR2 is SQIVND in the germline V gene (reference sequence). The CDR3 has 15 residues. After removal of 10 bases from V and 8 bases from J, the junction contained 14 bases not matched to a gene. The CDR3 region is CATTGQGGFEEKLFF. The CDR3 region has the DNA TGTGCCACCACGGGACAGGGAGGGTTCGAAGAAAAACTGTTTTTT.

The rearrangement links TRBV7-2 to TRBJ1-2; no definite D call. V lost 5 bases to trimming and J lost 8 bases, with 18 bases between them. CDR1 and CDR2 (germline): SGHTA, FQGNSA. The CDR3 contains 14 residues. DNA for the CDR3: TGTGCCAGCAGCCTATTATGGACTGCGGAGGGCTACACCTTC. Its translation is CASSLLWTAEGYTF.

V and J are TRBV7-2 and TRBJ1-1; 9 nucleotides line up with TRBD1. V was pared by 7 bases and J by 2 bases, with 5 bases of the junction left unmatched. This CDR3 is 14 amino acids long. CDR1 is SGHTA and CDR2 is FQGNSA in the germline V gene. The CDR3: CASKAGQGNTEAFF. The CDR3 region has the DNA TGTGCCAGCAAGGCGGGACAGGGTAACACTGAAGCTTTCTTT.

The V call is TRBV7-9, the J call TRBJ2-5; no clear D. V was clipped by 6 bases and J by 5 bases, with 10 bases between them. The germline V gene encodes CDR1 SEHNR and CDR2 FQNEAQ (reference sequence). There are 12 residues in the CDR3. In DNA form, the CDR3 reads TGTGCCAGCAGTCCCGTTAGGGAGACCCAGTACTTC. Amino acids: CASSPVRETQYF.

J is TRBJ2-3 and V is TRBV12-3 or TRBV12-4; D gene uncertain. V shed 6 bases and J shed 8 bases, with 9 bases lying between them. This CDR3 region has 11 residues. The CDR3 reads CASSVMGTQYF. In DNA, the CDR3 is TGTGCCAGCAGCGTTATGGGTACGCAGTATTTT.

The chain combines TRBV6-5 with TRBJ1-6; the match to TRBD1 covers 7 bases. Germline-derived CDR1 and CDR2 are MNHEY and SVGAGI. The CDR3 totals 14 residues. Germline trimming cut 5 bases from V and 7 bases from J; bases unmatched to any gene: 5. The CDR3 DNA is TGTGCCAGCAGTCCCGGGACAGAAAATTCACCCCTCCACTTT. Its protein product is CASSPGTENSPLHF.

The chain combines TRBV11-2 with TRBJ2-6; no definite D call. V lost 3 bases, J lost 6 bases, and 12 bases lay in between. CDR1 is SGHAT and CDR2 is FQNNGV in the germline V gene. The CDR3 is 15 residues long. CDR3 protein: CASSFLGIEANVLTF. The CDR3 DNA is TGTGCCAGCAGCTTCCTAGGGATTGAGGCCAACGTCCTGACTTTC.

The rearrangement uses TRBV2 and TRBJ2-1; D uncertain. The V end lost 1 base, the J end lost 3 bases, and 4 bases lay between the germline ends. CDR3 length equals 13 residues. From germline, CDR1 is SNHLY and CDR2 FYNNEI. The CDR3 sequence: CASSEDGYNEQFF. CDR3 nucleotide sequence: TGTGCCAGCAGTGAAGACGGCTACAATGAGCAGTTCTTC.

The V gene is TRBV2, the J gene TRBJ2-1, with D possibly TRBD1 on 6 matching bases. Germline loops: CDR1 SNHLY, CDR2 FYNNEI. The CDR3 length is 12 residues. The germline V and J ends were trimmed by 5 bases and 6 bases, with 8 bases remaining between them. CDR3 sequence (DNA): TGTGCCAGCAGTTACAGGGTCAATGAGCAGTTCTTC. The encoded protein is CASSYRVNEQFF.

The V and J genes are TRBV6-5 and TRBJ2-7; maybe TRBD2 (5 bases). The CDR3 is 12 amino acids. The germline CDR1 and CDR2 sequences are MNHEY and SVGAGI. V lost 8 bases and J 4 bases, leaving 12 bases between the germline ends. The CDR3 sequence is CASRETGYEQYF. The CDR3 coding sequence is TGTGCCAGCCGAGAGACGGGGTACGAGCAGTACTTC.